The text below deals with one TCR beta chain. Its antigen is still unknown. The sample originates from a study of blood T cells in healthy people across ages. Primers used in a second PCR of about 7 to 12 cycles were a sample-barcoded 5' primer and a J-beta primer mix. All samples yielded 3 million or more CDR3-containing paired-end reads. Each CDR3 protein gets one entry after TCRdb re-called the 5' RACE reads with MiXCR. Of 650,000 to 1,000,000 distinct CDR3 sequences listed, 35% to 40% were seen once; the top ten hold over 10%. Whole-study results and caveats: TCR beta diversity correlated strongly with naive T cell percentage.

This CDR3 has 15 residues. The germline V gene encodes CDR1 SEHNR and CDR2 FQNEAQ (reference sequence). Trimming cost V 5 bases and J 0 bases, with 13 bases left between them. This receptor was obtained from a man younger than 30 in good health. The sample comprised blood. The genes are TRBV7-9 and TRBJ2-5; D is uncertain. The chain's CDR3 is CASSGNRKYQETQYF. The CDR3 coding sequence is TGTGCCAGCAGCGGAAACAGAAAGTACCAAGAGACCCAGTACTTC. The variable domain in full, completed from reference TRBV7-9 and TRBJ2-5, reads DTGVSQNPRHKITKRGQNVTFRCDPISEHNRLYWYRQTLGQGPEFLTYFQNEAQLEKSRLLSDRFSAERPKGSFSTLEIQRTEQGDSAMYLCASSGNRKYQETQYFGPGTRLLVL.